Below are 2 T cell receptor beta chains sequenced from a single sample in a study of blood T cells in healthy people across ages (dated by TCRdb to between 2015 and 2016). Library preparation was by 5' RACE. Sequencing instrument: Illumina HiSeq 2500. A second PCR of 7 to 11 cycles was performed with a sample-barcoded 5' primer and a J-beta primer mix. Starting from the raw public reads, TCRdb applied fastp trimming at Q25, assembled clones with MiXCR and retained in-frame beta chains. Rows with one shared CDR3 protein collapse into an entry with the most common genes and DNA. Within this sample are hundreds of thousands of distinct CDR3 sequences, with roughly 50% of them counted one time only. Around 20% of the sample belongs to the ten largest clones. Sequenced input: blood. These receptors were collected from a man under 40 in good health.

This clonotype has just one count. One end of the junction fails to match germline, which may point to a read error. The chain is built from TRBV20-1 and TRBJ2-1; D remains ambiguous. In germline, CDR1 is DFQATT, CDR2 SNEGSKA (reference sequence). This CDR3 is 12 amino acids long. In DNA form, the CDR3 reads TGCAGTGCTAGACCAACCTACAATGGGCAGTTCTTC. Translation gives CSARPTYNGQFF.

The CDR3 nucleotides are TGTGCCTGGAGAGAGAGGACAGGCGACGCTTTGAGCTACGAGCAGTACTTC. Its protein product is CAWRERTGDALSYEQYF. This chain connects TRBV30 to TRBJ2-7; 7 positions match TRBD1. There are 17 residues in the CDR3. The V and J ends lost 3 bases and 3 bases, in that order; junction bases with no gene match: 17. CDR1 is GTSNPN, CDR2 SVGIG, per germline (reference sequence).